Listed here are 2 T cell receptor beta chains from one sample, sequenced in a study of blood T cells in healthy people across ages. Primers used in a second PCR of about 7 to 12 cycles were a sample-barcoded 5' primer and a J-beta primer mix. One entry per CDR3 protein, called by TCRdb with MiXCR from the 5' RACE reads. The table lists just under 750,000 distinct CDR3 sequences, 20% to 25% of them singletons. Sequencing input: blood. The receptor source for this set is a man in his 70s in good health.

As concerns this clonotype: One end of the junction varies from germline; a read error may be responsible. The chain employs TRBV13 and TRBJ2-1; no clear D gene. The J call is uncertain, as TRBJ2-7 better fits the DNA end. Germline CDR1 and CDR2: PRHDT and FYEKMQ (reference sequence). CDR3 size: 15 residues. In nucleotides, the CDR3 is TGTGCCGGCAGCTTCGGCGGCCCTAGCTCCTACGAGCAGTACTTC. Protein sequence: CAGSFGGPSSYEQYF.

The V and J genes are TRBV6-2 or TRBV6-3 and TRBJ2-5; D not certain. Germline-derived CDR1 and CDR2 are MNHEY and SVGEGT. This CDR3 comprises 14 residues. V lost 7 bases, J lost 0 bases, and 12 bases lay in between. CDR3 bases: TGTGCCAGCACAAGGCAGCGACACCAAGAGACCCAGTACTTC. This codes for CASTRQRHQETQYF.